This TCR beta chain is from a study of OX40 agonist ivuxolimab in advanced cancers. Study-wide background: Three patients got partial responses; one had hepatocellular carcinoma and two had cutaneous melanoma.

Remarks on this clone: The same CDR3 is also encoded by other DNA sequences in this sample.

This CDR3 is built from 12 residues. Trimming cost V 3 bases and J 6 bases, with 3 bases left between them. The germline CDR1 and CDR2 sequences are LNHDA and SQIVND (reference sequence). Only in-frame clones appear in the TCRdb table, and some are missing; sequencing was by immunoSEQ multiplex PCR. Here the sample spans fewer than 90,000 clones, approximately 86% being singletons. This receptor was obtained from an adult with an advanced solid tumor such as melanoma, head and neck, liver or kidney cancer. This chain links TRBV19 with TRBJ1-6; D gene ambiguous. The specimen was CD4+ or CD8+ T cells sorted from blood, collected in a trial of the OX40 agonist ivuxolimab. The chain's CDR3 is CASSIGNSPLHF. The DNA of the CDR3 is TGTGCCAGTAGTATTGGTAATTCACCCCTCCACTTT.